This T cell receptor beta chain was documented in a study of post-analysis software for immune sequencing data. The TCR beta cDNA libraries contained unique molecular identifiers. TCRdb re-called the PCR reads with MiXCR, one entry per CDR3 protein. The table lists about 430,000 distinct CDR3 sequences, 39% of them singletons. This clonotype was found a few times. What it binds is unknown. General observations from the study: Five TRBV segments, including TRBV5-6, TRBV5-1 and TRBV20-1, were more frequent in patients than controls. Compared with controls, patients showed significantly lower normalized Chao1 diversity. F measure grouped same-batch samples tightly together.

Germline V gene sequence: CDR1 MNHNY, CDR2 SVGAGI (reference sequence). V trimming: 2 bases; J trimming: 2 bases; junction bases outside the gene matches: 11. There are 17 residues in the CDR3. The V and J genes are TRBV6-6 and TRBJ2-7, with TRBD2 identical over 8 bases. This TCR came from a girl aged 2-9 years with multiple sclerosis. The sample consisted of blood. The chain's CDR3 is CASSYTSGSGMTYEQYF. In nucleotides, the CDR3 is TGTGCCAGCAGTTACACATCCGGTAGCGGGATGACCTACGAGCAGTACTTC.